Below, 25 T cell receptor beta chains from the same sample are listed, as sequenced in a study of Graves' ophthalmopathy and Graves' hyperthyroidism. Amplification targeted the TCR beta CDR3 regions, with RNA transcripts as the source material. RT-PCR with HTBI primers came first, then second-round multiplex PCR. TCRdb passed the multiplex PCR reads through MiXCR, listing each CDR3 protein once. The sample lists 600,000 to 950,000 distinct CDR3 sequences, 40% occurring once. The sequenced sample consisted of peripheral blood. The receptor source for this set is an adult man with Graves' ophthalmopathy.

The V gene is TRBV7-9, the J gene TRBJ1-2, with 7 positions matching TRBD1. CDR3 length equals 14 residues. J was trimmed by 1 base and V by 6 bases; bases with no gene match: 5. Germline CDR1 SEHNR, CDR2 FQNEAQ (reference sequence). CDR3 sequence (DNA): TGTGCCAGCAGTCGACAGGGCTTTAACTATGGCTACACCTTC. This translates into CASSRQGFNYGYTF.

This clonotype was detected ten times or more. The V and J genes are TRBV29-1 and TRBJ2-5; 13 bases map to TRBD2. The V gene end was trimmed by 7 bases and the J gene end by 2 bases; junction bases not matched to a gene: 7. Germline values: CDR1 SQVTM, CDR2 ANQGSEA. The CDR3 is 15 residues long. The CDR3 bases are TGCAGCGGCCGACTAGCGGGAGGTTCACAAGAGACCCAGTACTTC. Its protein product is CSGRLAGGSQETQYF.

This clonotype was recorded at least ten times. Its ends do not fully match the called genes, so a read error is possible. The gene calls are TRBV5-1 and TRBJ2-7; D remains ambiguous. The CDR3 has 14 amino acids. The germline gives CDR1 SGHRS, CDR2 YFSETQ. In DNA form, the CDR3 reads TGTGCCAGCAGCTTAGTAGGGCCAACCTACGAGCAGTACTTC. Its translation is CASSLVGPTYEQYF.

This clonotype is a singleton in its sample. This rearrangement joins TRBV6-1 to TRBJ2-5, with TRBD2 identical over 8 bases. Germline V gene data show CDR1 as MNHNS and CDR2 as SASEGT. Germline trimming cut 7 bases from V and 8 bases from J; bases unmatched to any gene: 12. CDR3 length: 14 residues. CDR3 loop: CASTLQGLGPTQYF. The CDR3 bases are TGTGCCAGCACCCTTCAGGGACTAGGGCCCACCCAGTACTTC.

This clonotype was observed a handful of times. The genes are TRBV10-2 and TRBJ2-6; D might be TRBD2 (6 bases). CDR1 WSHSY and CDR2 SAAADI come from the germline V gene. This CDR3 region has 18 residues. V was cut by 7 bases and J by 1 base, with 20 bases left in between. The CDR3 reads CASNPIMTGGSGANVLTF. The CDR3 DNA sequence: TGCGCCAGCAACCCGATAATGACCGGAGGGTCTGGGGCCAACGTCCTGACTTTC.

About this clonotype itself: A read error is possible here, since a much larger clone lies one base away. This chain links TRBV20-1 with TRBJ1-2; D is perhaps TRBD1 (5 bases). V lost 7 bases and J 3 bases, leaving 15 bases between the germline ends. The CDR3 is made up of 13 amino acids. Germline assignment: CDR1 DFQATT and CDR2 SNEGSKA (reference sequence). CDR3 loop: CSVLRTGDYGYTF. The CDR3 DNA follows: TGCAGTGTTCTCCGTACAGGAGACTATGGCTACACCTTC.

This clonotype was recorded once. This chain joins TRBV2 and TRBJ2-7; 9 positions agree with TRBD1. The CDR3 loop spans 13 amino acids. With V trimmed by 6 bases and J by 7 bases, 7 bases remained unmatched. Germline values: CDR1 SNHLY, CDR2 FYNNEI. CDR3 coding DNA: TGTGCCAGCAGCACAGGGGGCGCGGGTGAGCAGTACTTC. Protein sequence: CASSTGGAGEQYF.

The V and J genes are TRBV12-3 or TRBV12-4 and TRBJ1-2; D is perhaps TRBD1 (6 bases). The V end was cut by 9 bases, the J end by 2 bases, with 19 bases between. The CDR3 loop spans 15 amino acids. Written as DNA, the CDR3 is TGTGCCAGGGGGACGAGGGAACAGGGAAACTATGGCTACACCTTC. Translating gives CARGTREQGNYGYTF.

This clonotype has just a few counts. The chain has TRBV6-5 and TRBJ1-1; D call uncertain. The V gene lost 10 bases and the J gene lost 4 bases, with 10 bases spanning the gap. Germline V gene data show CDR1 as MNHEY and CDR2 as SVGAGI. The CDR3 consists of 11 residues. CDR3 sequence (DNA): TGTGCCACCACAGATACCACTGAAGCTTTCTTT. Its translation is CATTDTTEAFF.

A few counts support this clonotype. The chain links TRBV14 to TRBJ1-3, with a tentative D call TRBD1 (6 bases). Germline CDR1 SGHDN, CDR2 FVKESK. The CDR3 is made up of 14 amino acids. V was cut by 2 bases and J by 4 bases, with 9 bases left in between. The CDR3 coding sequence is TGTGCCAGCAGCCAACCCGGGACAGGAAACACCATATATTTT. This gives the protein CASSQPGTGNTIYF.

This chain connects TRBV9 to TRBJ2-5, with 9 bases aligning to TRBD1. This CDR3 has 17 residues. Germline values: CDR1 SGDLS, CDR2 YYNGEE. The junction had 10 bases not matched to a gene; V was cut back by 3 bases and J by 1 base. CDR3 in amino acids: CASSERDRVVGQETQYF. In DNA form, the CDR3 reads TGTGCCAGCAGCGAGAGGGACAGGGTAGTTGGCCAAGAGACCCAGTACTTC.

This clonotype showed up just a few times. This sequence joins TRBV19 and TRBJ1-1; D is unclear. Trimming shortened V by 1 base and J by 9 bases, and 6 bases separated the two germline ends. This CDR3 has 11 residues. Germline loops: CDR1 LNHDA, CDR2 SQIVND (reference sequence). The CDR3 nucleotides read TGTGCCAGTAGTATAGGGGGTAAAGCTTTCTTT. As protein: CASSIGGKAFF. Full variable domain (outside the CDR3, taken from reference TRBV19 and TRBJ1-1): DGGITQSPKYLFRKEGQNVTLSCEQNLNHDAMYWYRQDPGQGLRLIYYSQIVNDFQKGDIAEGYSVSREKKESFPLTVTSAQKNPTAFYLCASSIGGKAFFGQGTRLTVV.

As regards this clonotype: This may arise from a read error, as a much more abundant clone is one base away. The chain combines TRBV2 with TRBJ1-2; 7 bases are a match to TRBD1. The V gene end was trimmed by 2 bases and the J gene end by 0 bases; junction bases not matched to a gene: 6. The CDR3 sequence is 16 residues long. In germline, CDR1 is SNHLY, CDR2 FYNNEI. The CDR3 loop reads CASSESRGTANYGYTF. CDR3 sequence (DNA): TGTGCCAGCAGTGAATCGCGGGGGACAGCTAACTATGGCTACACCTTC.

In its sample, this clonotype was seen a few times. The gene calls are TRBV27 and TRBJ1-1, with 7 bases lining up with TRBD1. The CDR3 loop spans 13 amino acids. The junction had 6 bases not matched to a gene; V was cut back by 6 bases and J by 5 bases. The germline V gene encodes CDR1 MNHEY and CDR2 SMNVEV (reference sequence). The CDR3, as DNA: TGTGCCAGCAGACAGGGGCTGGGGACTGAAGCTTTCTTT. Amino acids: CASRQGLGTEAFF.

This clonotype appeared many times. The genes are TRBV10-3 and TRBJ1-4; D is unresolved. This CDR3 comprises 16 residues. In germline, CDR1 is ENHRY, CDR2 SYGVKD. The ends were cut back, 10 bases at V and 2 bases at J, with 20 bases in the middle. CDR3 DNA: TGTGCCACGAAGGACGGAGGTAGAGGGACTAATGAAAAACTGTTTTTT. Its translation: CATKDGGRGTNEKLFF.

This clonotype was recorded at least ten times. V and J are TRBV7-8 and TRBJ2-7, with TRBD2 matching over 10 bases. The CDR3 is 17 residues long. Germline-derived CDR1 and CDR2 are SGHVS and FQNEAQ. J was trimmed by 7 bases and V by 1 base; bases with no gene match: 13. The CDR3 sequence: CASSLERSSGRIPEQYF. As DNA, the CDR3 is TGTGCCAGCAGCTTAGAGAGGAGTAGCGGGAGGATCCCTGAGCAGTACTTC.

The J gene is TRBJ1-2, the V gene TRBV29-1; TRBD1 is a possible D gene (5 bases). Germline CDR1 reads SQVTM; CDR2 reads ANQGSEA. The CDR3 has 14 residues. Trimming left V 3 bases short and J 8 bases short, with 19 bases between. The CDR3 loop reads CSVDFGGVIYGYTF. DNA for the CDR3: TGCAGCGTTGATTTCGGGGGAGTAATTTACGGCTACACCTTC.

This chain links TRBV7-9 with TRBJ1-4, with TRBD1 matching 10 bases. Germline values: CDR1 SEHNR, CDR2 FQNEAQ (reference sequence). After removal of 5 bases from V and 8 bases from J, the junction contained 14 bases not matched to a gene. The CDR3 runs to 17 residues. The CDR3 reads CASSQTDRGRRAEKLFF. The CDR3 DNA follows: TGTGCCAGCAGCCAAACCGACAGGGGGCGAAGGGCCGAAAAACTGTTTTTT. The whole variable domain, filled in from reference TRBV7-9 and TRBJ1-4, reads DTGVSQNPRHKITKRGQNVTFRCDPISEHNRLYWYRQTLGQGPEFLTYFQNEAQLEKSRLLSDRFSAERPKGSFSTLEIQRTEQGDSAMYLCASSQTDRGRRAEKLFFGSGTQLSVL.

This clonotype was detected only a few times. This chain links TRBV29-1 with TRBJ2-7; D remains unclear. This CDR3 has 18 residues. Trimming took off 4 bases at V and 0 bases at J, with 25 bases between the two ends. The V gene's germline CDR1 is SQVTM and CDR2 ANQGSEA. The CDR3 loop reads CSVGWDKGQNLHSYEQYF. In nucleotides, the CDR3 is TGCAGCGTTGGGTGGGATAAAGGCCAAAATCTACACTCCTACGAGCAGTACTTC.

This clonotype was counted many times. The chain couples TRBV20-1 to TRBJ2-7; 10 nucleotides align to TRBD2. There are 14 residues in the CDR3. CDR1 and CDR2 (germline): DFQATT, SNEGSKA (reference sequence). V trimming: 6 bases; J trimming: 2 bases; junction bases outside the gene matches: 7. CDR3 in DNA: TGCAGTGCCCCACTAGCGGGGACACCCTACGAGCAGTACTTC. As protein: CSAPLAGTPYEQYF.

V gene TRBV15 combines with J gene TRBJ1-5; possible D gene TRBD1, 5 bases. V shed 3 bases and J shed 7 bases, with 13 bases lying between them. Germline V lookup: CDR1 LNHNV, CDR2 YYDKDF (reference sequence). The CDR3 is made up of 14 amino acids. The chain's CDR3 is CATSSDRAGQPQHF. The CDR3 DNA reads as TGTGCCACCAGCAGTGACCGGGCAGGGCAGCCCCAGCATTTT. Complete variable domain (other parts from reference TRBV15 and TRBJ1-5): DAMVIQNPRYQVTQFGKPVTLSCSQTLNHNVMYWYQQKSSQAPKLLFHYYDKDFNNEADTPDNFQSRRPNTSFCFLDIRSPGLGDTAMYLCATSSDRAGQPQHFGDGTRLSIL.

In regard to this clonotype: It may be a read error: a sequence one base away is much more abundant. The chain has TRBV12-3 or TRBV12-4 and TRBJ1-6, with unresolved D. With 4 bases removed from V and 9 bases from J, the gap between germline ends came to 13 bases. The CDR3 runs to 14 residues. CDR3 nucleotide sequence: TGTGCCAGCAGTTATCTTGCCGAGAGTTCACCCCTCCACTTT. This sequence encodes CASSYLAESSPLHF.

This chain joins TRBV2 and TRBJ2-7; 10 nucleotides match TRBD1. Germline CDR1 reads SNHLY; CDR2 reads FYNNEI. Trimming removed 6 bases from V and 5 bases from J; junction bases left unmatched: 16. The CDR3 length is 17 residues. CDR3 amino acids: CASSWTGGGQGPHEQYF. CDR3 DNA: TGTGCCAGCAGCTGGACAGGGGGTGGACAGGGCCCCCACGAGCAGTACTTC. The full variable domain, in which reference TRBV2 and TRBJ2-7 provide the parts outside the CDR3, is EPEVTQTPSHQVTQMGQEVILRCVPISNHLYFYWYRQILGQKVEFLVSFYNNEISEKSEIFDDQFSVERPDGSNFTLKIRSTKLEDSAMYFCASSWTGGGQGPHEQYFGPGTRLTVT.

CDR3 bases: TGCGCCAGCAGCCAACAGGGGTCGCGGGGCTACACCTTC. Translation gives CASSQQGSRGYTF. The chain carries TRBV4-1 and TRBJ1-2, with D possibly being TRBD1 (6 bases). Per the germline V gene, CDR1 is MGHRA and CDR2 is YSYEKL. V lost 2 bases, J lost 8 bases, and 12 bases lay in between. This CDR3 is 13 amino acids long.

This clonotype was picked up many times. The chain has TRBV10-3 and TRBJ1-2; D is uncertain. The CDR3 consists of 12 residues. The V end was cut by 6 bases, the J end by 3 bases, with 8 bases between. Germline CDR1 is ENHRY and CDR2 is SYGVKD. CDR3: CAIRRADYGYTF. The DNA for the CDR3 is TGTGCCATCAGGCGAGCAGACTATGGCTACACCTTC.